These T cell receptor beta chains were read from a single sample in a study of identical twins. TCRdb processed the 5' RACE reads anew with MiXCR; each CDR3 protein has one entry. The sample yields hundreds of thousands of distinct CDR3 sequences, 21% seen once. These data were likewise used in another study, on T cells expressing NK-cell markers.

The sequencing input was PBMCs. The source of these receptors is a woman under 30 in good health. Each CDR3 is given with its conserved first and last residue. Each record gives: CDR3 DNA, CDR3 protein, clone size, V gene, J gene, D gene. The D gene is left open where the match is weak. Not every row has a clone size; where given, it reads once, few, many or a size class.

DNA: TGCAGTGCTAGAGCCCGGACGTACCTTGGCTTT; CDR3: CSARARTYLGF; size: NA; V: TRBV20-1; J: TRBJ1-1; D: NA
DNA: TGCAGTGCTAGAGAATTTCAAGGTGGGACAACATTCTTGGGTACGCAGTATTTT; CDR3: CSAREFQGGTTFLGTQYF; size: few; V: TRBV20-1; J: TRBJ2-3; D: NA
DNA: TGTGCCAGCAGCTTCGGATCTGGGAACTCGGGAAACACCATATATTTT; CDR3: CASSFGSGNSGNTIYF; size: NA; V: TRBV7-2; J: TRBJ1-3; D: NA
DNA: TGCAGCGTTGAAGATCGACTAGCCTTTTCCGAAGATACGCAGTATTTT; CDR3: CSVEDRLAFSEDTQYF; size: many; V: TRBV29-1; J: TRBJ2-3; D: TRBD2
DNA: TGTGCCATCAGTGCGGGATCAGACTACGAGCAGTACTTC; CDR3: CAISAGSDYEQYF; size: NA; V: TRBV10-3; J: TRBJ2-7; D: NA
DNA: TGCAGTGCTAGTTGGACGCGGACAAAAGAGACCCAGTACTTC; CDR3: CSASWTRTKETQYF; size: NA; V: TRBV20-1; J: TRBJ2-5; D: NA
DNA: TGCGCCAGCAGCTTGTCCTCGCCGGGACAGGGAGCGGGTTATGGCTACACCTTC; CDR3: CASSLSSPGQGAGYGYTF; size: few; V: TRBV5-1; J: TRBJ1-2; D: TRBD1
DNA: TGTGCCAGCAGCACCATAGGAGGGTTTAATTCACCCCTCCACTTT; CDR3: CASSTIGGFNSPLHF; size: few; V: TRBV7-2; J: TRBJ1-6; D: NA
DNA: TGTGCCAGCAGTGAGGGACCGTACGAGCAGTACTTC; CDR3: CASSEGPYEQYF; size: many; V: TRBV6-1; J: TRBJ2-7; D: NA
DNA: TGTGCCAGCAGCTTCCGGACAGCTAACTATGGCTACACCTTC; CDR3: CASSFRTANYGYTF; size: NA; V: TRBV4-2; J: TRBJ1-2; D: NA
DNA: TGCAGTGCGAGAATAGGGACTAGCGGACGTTACAATGAGCAGTTCTTC; CDR3: CSARIGTSGRYNEQFF; size: NA; V: TRBV20-1; J: TRBJ2-1; D: TRBD2
DNA: TGCAGTGAGCAGGGGGACTGGACGATTTATACAGATACGCAGTATTTT; CDR3: CSEQGDWTIYTDTQYF; size: few; V: TRBV20-1; J: TRBJ2-3; D: NA
DNA: TGTGCCAGCAGTACTGGGGACTCCCCCGCTACGGGCACAGATACGCAGTATTTT; CDR3: CASSTGDSPATGTDTQYF; size: few; V: TRBV12-3/TRBV12-4; J: TRBJ2-3; D: NA
DNA: TGTGCCACCAGTGACTCCCGGGACAATGAGCAGTTCTTC; CDR3: CATSDSRDNEQFF; size: few; V: TRBV24-1; J: TRBJ2-1; D: NA
DNA: TGTGCCAGCACCACATCGGCCGGCTTGAAGACCCAGTACTTC; CDR3: CASTTSAGLKTQYF; size: few; V: TRBV12-3/TRBV12-4; J: TRBJ2-5; D: NA
DNA: TGTGCCAGCACCCTCGCTCTATACAATGAGCAGTTCTTC; CDR3: CASTLALYNEQFF; size: few; V: TRBV12-3/TRBV12-4; J: TRBJ2-1; D: NA
DNA: TGCGCCAGCAGCTTGGTTGAAGGGGTGGCGGTCCCAACAGTTGAAGCTTTCTTT; CDR3: CASSLVEGVAVPTVEAFF; size: NA; V: TRBV5-1; J: TRBJ1-1; D: NA